This T cell receptor beta chain was captured by sequencing in a study of response to subunit inactivated influenza vaccine. Study outcomes and limitations: That few new T cells are recruited by each seasonal influenza vaccination was the authors' suggestion.

Germline CDR1 LNHNV, CDR2 YYDKDF (reference sequence). V shed 1 base and J shed 8 bases, with 17 bases lying between them. The CDR3 spans 15 residues. As to this clonotype: What it binds is not known.

TCRdb reprocessed the RT-PCR reads with MiXCR, giving one entry per CDR3 protein. The repertoire includes about 620,000 distinct CDR3 sequences, 12% of them detected once, and about 9.4% sits in the top ten. The clonotype originates from a man in his fifties or sixties who received an inactivated influenza vaccine. V gene TRBV15 combines with J gene TRBJ1-2; maybe TRBD1 (6 bases). The sequencing used PBMCs from blood, collected on the day of vaccination. The CDR3 is CATSRVRGVLGGYTF. The CDR3 DNA reads TGTGCCACCAGCAGAGTTAGGGGGGTGCTGGGCGGCTACACCTTC.